This TCR beta chain was profiled in a study of T cells after yellow fever vaccination. The study, taken as a whole, reports: Post-booster repertoires again held most primary-vaccination clones (about 95% CD4, roughly 88% CD8).

This clonotype was found many times. Its specificity is not known. TCRdb reprocessed the 5' RACE reads with MiXCR, giving one entry per CDR3 protein. This sample yields some 350,000 distinct CDR3 sequences, of which over 8% are seen a single time; about a sixth belongs to the top ten. The sample consisted of PBMCs, taken on the day of the first yellow fever vaccination. This receptor was taken from a man between 18 and 35 years old who received the YFV17D yellow fever vaccine.

The CDR3 protein is CASSLGGTRLFGEQFF. Here the CDR3 DNA reads TGTGCCAGCAGCTTAGGGGGGACTAGGTTATTTGGGGAGCAGTTCTTC. V usage is TRBV7-2 and J usage is TRBJ2-1; 8 bases are a match to TRBD2. The CDR3 length is 16 residues. With 1 base clipped from V and 10 bases from J, the junction kept 12 bases outside the gene matches. From germline, CDR1 is SGHTA and CDR2 FQGNSA.